These T cell receptor beta chains were read from a single sample in a study of T cells of healthy individuals. TCRdb called the 5' RACE reads again in MiXCR, with one record for every CDR3 protein. This sample has approximately 52,000 distinct CDR3 sequences, with under 15% found just once. The receptors derive from a human donor in good health. The CDR3 runs from the conserved cysteine through the conserved F or W. The order of the fields is J gene, clone size, V gene, D gene, CDR3 protein, CDR3 DNA. The D gene is left open where the match is weak. Not all rows give a size; the values are once, few, many and, for expanded clones, a class.

TRBJ2-3 | many | TRBV7-6 | - | CASRPSYRTDTQYF | TGTGCCAGCAGACCTAGCTACCGCACAGATACGCAGTATTTT
TRBJ2-1 | few | TRBV12-3/TRBV12-4 | TRBD2 | CASSPQGLAGGSGQFF | TGTGCCAGCAGTCCCCAGGGACTAGCGGGTGGGAGTGGGCAGTTCTTC
TRBJ1-1 | few | TRBV7-2 | - | CASSSQGQVRTEAFF | TGTGCCAGCAGTTCCCAAGGACAAGTAAGAACTGAAGCTTTCTTT
TRBJ1-2 | many | TRBV6-1 | - | CASSVTRLDGYTF | TGTGCCAGCAGTGTAACCCGTTTGGACGGCTACACCTTC
TRBJ1-6 | few | TRBV18 | TRBD1 | CASSPPGTGSSPLHF | TGTGCCAGCTCACCACCGGGGACAGGGAGTTCACCCCTCCACTTT
TRBJ2-7 | - | TRBV28 | TRBD2 | CASQKVSGGLSYEQYF | TGTGCCAGTCAGAAAGTTAGCGGGGGGCTCTCCTACGAGCAGTACTTC
TRBJ2-7 | - | TRBV6-5 | - | CASTVGPTPYEQYF | TGTGCCAGCACCGTGGGCCCAACTCCCTACGAGCAGTACTTC
TRBJ1-6 | many | TRBV12-5 | - | CASGLGQELSPLHF | TGTGCTAGTGGTTTGGGACAGGAGCTTTCACCCCTCCACTTT
TRBJ1-1 | few | TRBV24-1 | - | CATRGGDGTEAFF | TGTGCCACCAGGGGAGGAGACGGCACTGAAGCTTTCTTT
TRBJ1-2 | few | TRBV19 | - | CASSIAATYGYTF | TGTGCCAGTAGTATAGCGGCCACCTATGGCTACACCTTC
TRBJ1-5 | - | TRBV9 | - | CASSVGGGLSNQPQHF | TGTGCCAGCAGCGTCGGGGGAGGGTTGAGCAATCAGCCCCAGCATTTT
TRBJ1-3 | few | TRBV5-1 | - | CASSLGPQMAGGNTIYF | TGCGCCAGCAGCTTGGGACCACAAATGGCAGGGGGAAACACCATATATTTT
TRBJ1-1 | many | TRBV5-1 | - | CASSLDGTNTEAFF | TGCGCCAGCAGCCTGGACGGGACCAACACTGAAGCTTTCTTT
TRBJ1-2 | few | TRBV7-8 | TRBD1 | CASSLRTGSNYGYTF | TGTGCCAGCAGCTTAAGGACAGGGAGTAACTATGGCTACACCTTC
TRBJ2-7 | - | TRBV2 | - | CASSVSPRGVNEQYF | TGTGCCAGCAGTGTTTCCCCTCGCGGGGTGAACGAGCAGTACTTC
TRBJ1-1 | few | TRBV6-6 | - | CASSPRAGGSTEAFF | TGTGCCAGCAGTCCGAGGGCAGGAGGGTCAACTGAAGCTTTCTTT
TRBJ2-7 | many | TRBV5-1 | - | CASSSPVGGRYEQYF | TGCGCCAGCAGCTCCCCGGTCGGGGGTCGATACGAGCAGTACTTC
TRBJ1-1 | few | TRBV29-1 | - | CSVVLGQGTEAFF | TGCAGCGTTGTATTGGGGCAGGGGACTGAAGCTTTCTTT
TRBJ1-6 | - | TRBV12-3/TRBV12-4 | - | CASIGSDYSPLHF | TGTGCCAGCATTGGGTCAGATTATTCACCCCTCCACTTT
TRBJ1-2 | - | TRBV7-2 | TRBD1 | CASSLAGQGSYGYTF | TGTGCCAGCAGCTTAGCTGGACAGGGGAGCTATGGCTACACCTTC
TRBJ1-5 | - | TRBV4-3 | - | CASSQDAVGGRNQPQHF | TGCGCCAGCAGCCAAGATGCCGTAGGTGGCCGGAATCAGCCCCAGCATTTT
TRBJ2-3 | many | TRBV12-3/TRBV12-4 | TRBD1 | CASSSTGTGVGDTQYF | TGTGCCAGCAGCTCCACCGGGACAGGGGTTGGAGATACGCAGTATTTT
TRBJ1-2 | few | TRBV19 | - | CASNPGGGNYGYTF | TGTGCCAGTAACCCCGGGGGGGGCAATTATGGCTACACCTTC
TRBJ2-7 | few | TRBV29-1 | - | CSVERDRHEQYF | TGCAGCGTTGAACGAGACAGGCACGAGCAGTACTTC
TRBJ1-4 | - | TRBV5-1 | TRBD1 | CASSPWTGDEKLFF | TGCGCCAGCAGCCCTTGGACAGGGGATGAAAAACTGTTTTTT
TRBJ2-7 | - | TRBV5-4 | TRBD1 | CASSGTGTGREQYF | TGTGCCAGCAGCGGGACCGGGACAGGGCGGGAGCAGTACTTC
TRBJ2-2 | many | TRBV7-2 | - | CASSSSRWNTGELFF | TGTGCCAGCAGCTCATCCCGGTGGAACACCGGGGAGCTGTTTTTT
TRBJ2-7 | - | TRBV29-1 | - | CSVEDSGRGYEQYF | TGCAGCGTTGAAGATTCTGGCAGGGGTTACGAGCAGTACTTC
TRBJ1-1 | many | TRBV27 | - | CASSPWGTLSLGTEAFF | TGTGCCAGCAGCCCCTGGGGGACACTTTCCTTGGGGACTGAAGCTTTCTTT
TRBJ2-2 | - | TRBV4-3 | - | CASSRGRELSF | TGCGCCAGCAGCCGGGGTAGGGAGCTGTCTTTT
TRBJ2-1 | many | TRBV4-1 | - | CASSQVSAYNEQFF | TGCGCCAGCAGCCAAGTATCCGCCTACAATGAGCAGTTCTTC
TRBJ1-6 | many | TRBV2 | - | CASSLTGNRNSPLHF | TGTGCCAGCAGTCTCACAGGGAATCGTAATTCACCCCTCCACTTT
TRBJ2-3 | - | TRBV2 | TRBD2 | CASSEGLAGAADTQYF | TGTGCCAGCAGTGAGGGACTAGCGGGAGCAGCAGATACGCAGTATTTT
TRBJ1-1 | many | TRBV4-3 | - | CASSQDRGGRTEAFF | TGCGCCAGCAGCCAAGACAGAGGAGGTCGGACTGAAGCTTTCTTT
TRBJ1-1 | few | TRBV2 | TRBD1 | CASSPKGTEFTEAFF | TGTGCCAGCAGCCCAAAGGGGACAGAGTTCACTGAAGCTTTCTTT
TRBJ2-2 | - | TRBV20-1 | - | CSIPAETNTGELFF | TGCAGTATTCCAGCGGAGACGAACACCGGGGAGCTGTTTTTT
TRBJ1-2 | - | TRBV6-6 | - | CASSSGTVNYGYTF | TGTGCCAGCAGTTCGGGCACGGTGAACTATGGCTACACCTTC
TRBJ2-5 | - | TRBV29-1 | - | CSVEWTGGETQYF | TGCAGCGTTGAATGGACGGGGGGCGAGACCCAGTACTTC
TRBJ2-6 | - | TRBV20-1 | - | CSARRGAGSSGANVLTF | TGCAGTGCTAGACGAGGGGCAGGGAGCTCTGGGGCCAACGTCCTGACTTTC
TRBJ2-7 | few | TRBV10-3 | - | CAISGTVNQYEQYF | TGTGCCATCAGTGGGACAGTGAACCAGTACGAGCAGTACTTC
TRBJ1-5 | - | TRBV24-1 | TRBD1 | CATSDPGQGLYGQPQHF | TGTGCCACCAGTGATCCGGGACAGGGTCTATATGGTCAGCCCCAGCATTTT
TRBJ1-1 | - | TRBV7-2 | - | CASSLRRGNTEAFF | TGTGCCAGCAGCTTAAGGCGAGGGAACACTGAAGCTTTCTTT
TRBJ2-5 | many | TRBV19 | - | CASRRTALQETQYF | TGTGCCAGTAGGCGGACAGCGCTTCAAGAGACCCAGTACTTC
TRBJ2-3 | - | TRBV27 | - | CASRPTGTNPTDTQYF | TGTGCCAGCAGACCCACCGGGACAAACCCCACAGATACGCAGTATTTT
TRBJ2-7 | many | TRBV4-3 | TRBD2 | CASSQDLPSGRRYEQYF | TGCGCCAGCAGCCAAGATCTCCCGAGCGGGAGGCGATACGAGCAGTACTTC
TRBJ1-2 | many | TRBV11-2 | TRBD1 | CASSIRGQDGYTF | TGTGCCAGCAGCATCAGGGGGCAGGATGGCTACACCTTC
TRBJ2-1 | many | TRBV12-5 | - | CASGLVPGGGIEQFF | TGTGCTAGTGGTTTGGTACCTGGGGGAGGCATAGAGCAGTTCTTC
TRBJ2-1 | few | TRBV5-5 | TRBD1 | CASSRQGAKDEQFF | TGTGCCAGCAGCCGACAGGGGGCGAAGGATGAGCAGTTCTTC